Listed below are T cell receptor beta chains from one sample, sequenced in a study of T cells after yellow fever vaccination. TCRdb reprocessed the 5' RACE reads with MiXCR, giving one entry per CDR3 protein. The data contain about 160,000 distinct CDR3 sequences, under 7.5% of them singletons. Material: CD4+ T cells sorted from PBMCs, obtained about 5 days after the first yellow fever vaccination. The receptors come from a man aged 18-30 years who received the YFV17D yellow fever vaccine. Both conserved end residues are part of each CDR3. A D gene is named only where the DNA matches it firmly. Only some rows state a clone size, as once, few, many or a class for expanded clones.

CDR3 length	clone size	V gene	D gene	J gene	CDR3 protein	CDR3 DNA
17	many	TRBV15	TRBD2	TRBJ2-5	CATSRDLAGGLGETQYF	TGTGCCACCAGCAGAGATCTAGCGGGGGGGCTTGGAGAGACCCAGTACTTC
15	many	TRBV7-6	TRBD2	TRBJ2-1	CASSPPRGGGNEQFF	TGTGCCAGCAGCCCCCCGCGGGGGGGGGGCAATGAGCAGTTCTTC
15	few	TRBV18	TRBD1	TRBJ2-5	CASSPPGQRKETQYF	TGTGCCAGCTCGCCCCCGGGACAGAGAAAAGAGACCCAGTACTTC
16	many	TRBV24-1	-	TRBJ2-5	CATSDLGGGGEETQYF	TGTGCCACCAGTGATCTAGGGGGAGGGGGTGAAGAGACCCAGTACTTC
13	many	TRBV5-1	-	TRBJ2-7	CASSLVRGYEQYF	TGCGCCAGCAGCTTGGTAAGGGGGTACGAGCAGTACTTC
15	many	TRBV28	TRBD1	TRBJ1-6	CASSLHRGVVSPLHF	TGTGCCAGCAGTCTCCACAGGGGGGTAGTTTCACCCCTCCACTTT
14	-	TRBV7-2	TRBD2	TRBJ2-3	CASTRAGATDTQYF	TGTGCCAGCACCCGAGCGGGGGCCACAGATACGCAGTATTTT
14	many	TRBV7-2	-	TRBJ2-7	CASSSQLGGYEQYF	TGTGCCAGCAGCTCGCAACTAGGCGGGTACGAGCAGTACTTC
16	many	TRBV9	-	TRBJ2-6	CASSSTGFSGANVLTF	TGTGCCAGCAGCTCGACAGGTTTCTCTGGGGCCAACGTCCTGACTTTC
16	few	TRBV18	-	TRBJ1-4	CASSPKFGDGVEKLFF	TGTGCCAGCTCACCAAAATTCGGGGACGGCGTTGAAAAACTGTTTTTT
16	many	TRBV12-3/TRBV12-4	TRBD2	TRBJ2-1	CASSTLLAGGRDEQFF	TGTGCCAGCAGCACCCTTCTAGCGGGGGGGAGAGATGAGCAGTTCTTC
15	few	TRBV4-1	-	TRBJ2-3	CASRGLGAATDTQYF	TGCGCCAGCAGGGGGCTGGGAGCGGCGACAGATACGCAGTATTTT
19	-	TRBV28	-	TRBJ1-5	CASGPWHSSRTYSNQPQHF	TGTGCCAGCGGCCCTTGGCACAGTTCGAGGACATATAGCAATCAGCCCCAGCATTTT
16	many	TRBV20-1	-	TRBJ2-2	CSAGEGGGANTGELFF	TGCAGTGCCGGAGAGGGAGGTGGAGCGAACACCGGGGAGCTGTTTTTT
14	many	TRBV24-1	-	TRBJ1-5	CATSARGGNQPQHF	TGTGCCACCAGTGCCAGGGGCGGCAATCAGCCCCAGCATTTT
13	many	TRBV5-6	-	TRBJ2-4	CASSSPSRNIQYF	TGTGCCAGCAGCTCCCCCTCAAGGAACATTCAGTACTTC
14	many	TRBV20-1	-	TRBJ2-1	CSASLATLYNEQFF	TGCAGTGCTTCCCTAGCTACTCTATACAATGAGCAGTTCTTC
14	-	TRBV6-1	TRBD1	TRBJ2-5	CASSPGQMQETQYF	TGTGCCAGCAGCCCGGGACAGATGCAAGAGACCCAGTACTTC
14	-	TRBV5-6	TRBD1	TRBJ1-1	CASSRPRQGAEAFF	TGTGCCAGCAGCCGACCCCGACAGGGTGCTGAAGCTTTCTTT
12	few	TRBV7-2	-	TRBJ2-5	CASSLTQETQYF	TGTGCCAGCAGCTTAACGCAAGAGACCCAGTACTTC
16	many	TRBV5-1	TRBD1	TRBJ1-3	CASSGTGTSSGNTIYF	TGCGCCAGCAGCGGGACAGGGACTAGCTCTGGAAACACCATATATTTT
12	-	TRBV7-2	-	TRBJ1-2	CASSLVGLDYTF	TGTGCCAGCAGCTTAGTGGGCCTGGACTACACCTTC
13	many	TRBV12-3/TRBV12-4	-	TRBJ2-3	CASSPGFTDTQYF	TGTGCCAGCAGTCCAGGGTTCACAGATACGCAGTATTTT
16	many	TRBV7-6	-	TRBJ2-2	CASSLNIWGNTGELFF	TGTGCCAGCAGCTTAAATATTTGGGGGAACACCGGGGAGCTGTTTTTT
14	many	TRBV12-3/TRBV12-4	TRBD1	TRBJ1-1	CASGVDRPNTEAFF	TGTGCCAGCGGGGTGGACAGGCCCAACACTGAAGCTTTCTTT
13	many	TRBV5-1	-	TRBJ2-5	CASSSRVQETQYF	TGCGCCAGCAGCTCCAGGGTCCAAGAGACCCAGTACTTC
15	many	TRBV7-2	-	TRBJ2-5	CASSWGDSLQETQYF	TGTGCCAGCAGCTGGGGGGACTCCCTTCAAGAGACCCAGTACTTC
16	many	TRBV30	-	TRBJ2-5	CAWSVRAGTAQETQYF	TGTGCCTGGAGTGTACGGGCGGGAACTGCACAAGAGACCCAGTACTTC
18	many	TRBV6-5	TRBD2	TRBJ2-1	CASPKGLAGGPSYNEQFF	TGTGCCAGCCCGAAGGGGCTAGCGGGGGGGCCCTCCTACAATGAGCAGTTCTTC
13	-	TRBV7-3	-	TRBJ2-3	CASSWGSTDTQYF	TGTGCCAGCAGCTGGGGGTCCACAGATACGCAGTATTTT
15	few	TRBV20-1	-	TRBJ2-1	CSAWDRRGGDNEQFF	TGCAGTGCTTGGGACAGGCGGGGGGGTGACAATGAGCAGTTCTTC
15	many	TRBV12-3/TRBV12-4	-	TRBJ2-5	CASSPSVRAVRTQYF	TGTGCCAGCAGCCCCTCGGTTAGGGCCGTTCGGACCCAGTACTTC
15	many	TRBV5-1	-	TRBJ1-5	CASSAFWGSNQPQHF	TGCGCCAGCAGCGCGTTTTGGGGCAGCAATCAGCCCCAGCATTTT
16	few	TRBV6-5	-	TRBJ1-4	CASSLTGFATNEKLFF	TGTGCCAGCAGTTTAACAGGGTTTGCAACTAATGAAAAACTGTTTTTT
15	-	TRBV7-8	TRBD2	TRBJ2-2	CASSYSGGNTVELFF	TGTGCCAGCAGTTATAGCGGGGGGAACACCGTGGAGCTGTTTTTT
14	-	TRBV4-2	TRBD1	TRBJ2-3	CASGPGQGADTQYF	TGTGCCAGCGGCCCCGGACAGGGGGCAGATACGCAGTATTTT
14	many	TRBV19	TRBD1	TRBJ2-3	CASSNNRGRDTQYF	TGTGCCAGTAGTAATAACAGGGGGCGAGATACGCAGTATTTT